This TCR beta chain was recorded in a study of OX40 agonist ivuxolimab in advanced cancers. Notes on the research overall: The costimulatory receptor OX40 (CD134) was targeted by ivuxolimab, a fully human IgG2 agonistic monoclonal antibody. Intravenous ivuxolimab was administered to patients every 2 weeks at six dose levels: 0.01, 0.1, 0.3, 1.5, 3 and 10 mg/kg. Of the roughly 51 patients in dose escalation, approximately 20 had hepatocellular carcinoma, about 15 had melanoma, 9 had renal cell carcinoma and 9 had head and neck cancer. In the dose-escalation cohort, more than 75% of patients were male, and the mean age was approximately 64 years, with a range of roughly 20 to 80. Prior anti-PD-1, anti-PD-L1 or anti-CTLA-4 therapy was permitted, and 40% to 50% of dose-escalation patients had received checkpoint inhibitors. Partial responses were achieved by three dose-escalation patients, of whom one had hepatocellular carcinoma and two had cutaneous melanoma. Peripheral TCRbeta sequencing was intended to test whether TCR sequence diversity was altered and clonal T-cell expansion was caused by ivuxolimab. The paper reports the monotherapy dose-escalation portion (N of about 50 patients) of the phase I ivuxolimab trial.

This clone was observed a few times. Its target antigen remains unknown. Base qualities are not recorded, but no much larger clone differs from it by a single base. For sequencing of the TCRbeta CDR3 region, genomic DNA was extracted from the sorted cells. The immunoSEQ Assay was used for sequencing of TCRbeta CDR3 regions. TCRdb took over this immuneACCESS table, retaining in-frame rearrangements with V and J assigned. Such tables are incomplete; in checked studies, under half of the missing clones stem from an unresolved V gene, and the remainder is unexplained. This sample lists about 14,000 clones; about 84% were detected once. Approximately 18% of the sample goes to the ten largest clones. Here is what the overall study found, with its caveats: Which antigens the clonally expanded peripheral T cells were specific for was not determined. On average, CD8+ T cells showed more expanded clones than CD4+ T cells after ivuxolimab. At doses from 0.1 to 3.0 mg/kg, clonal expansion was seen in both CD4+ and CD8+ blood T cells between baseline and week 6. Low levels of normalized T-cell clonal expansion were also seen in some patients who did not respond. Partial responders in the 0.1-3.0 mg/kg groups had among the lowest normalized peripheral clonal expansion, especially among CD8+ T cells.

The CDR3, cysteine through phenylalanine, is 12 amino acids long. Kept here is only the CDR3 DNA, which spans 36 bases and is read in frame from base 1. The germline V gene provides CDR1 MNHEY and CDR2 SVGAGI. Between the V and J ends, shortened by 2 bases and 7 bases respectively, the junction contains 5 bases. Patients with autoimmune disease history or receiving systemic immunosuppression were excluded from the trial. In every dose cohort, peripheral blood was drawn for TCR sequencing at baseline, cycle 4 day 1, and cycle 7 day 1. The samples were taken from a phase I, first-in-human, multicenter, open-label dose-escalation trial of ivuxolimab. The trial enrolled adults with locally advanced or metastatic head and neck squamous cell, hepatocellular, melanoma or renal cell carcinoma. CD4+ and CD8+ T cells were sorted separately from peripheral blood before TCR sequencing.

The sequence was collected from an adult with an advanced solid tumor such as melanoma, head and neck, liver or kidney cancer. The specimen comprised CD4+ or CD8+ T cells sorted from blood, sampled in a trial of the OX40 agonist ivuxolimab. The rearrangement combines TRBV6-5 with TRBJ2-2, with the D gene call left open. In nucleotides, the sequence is TGTGCCAGCAGTTACCCAGACGGGGAGCTGTTTTTT. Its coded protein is CASSYPDGELFF.